This is a list of T cell receptor beta chains from one sample in a study of blood T cells in healthy people across ages. TCRdb called the 5' RACE reads again in MiXCR, with one record for every CDR3 protein. Here the sample spans about 1.6 million distinct CDR3 sequences, approximately 32% being singletons. Sequencing was done on a sample of blood. These TCRs come from a woman in her twenties or thirties in good health. Both conserved end residues are part of each CDR3. A D gene is named only where the DNA matches it firmly. Not all rows give a size; the values are once, few, many and, for expanded clones, a class.

clone size | J gene | V gene | D gene | CDR3 DNA | CDR3 protein
few | TRBJ2-6 | TRBV13 | . | TGTGCCAGCAGCCCGGACACATACTCTGGGGCCAACGTCCTGACTTTC | CASSPDTYSGANVLTF
. | TRBJ2-5 | TRBV9 | . | TGTGCCAGCAGTGAGGGACTTGTGGAGACCCAGTACTTC | CASSEGLVETQYF
few | TRBJ2-5 | TRBV7-2 | TRBD2 | TGTGCCGGCAGCTTAGCCCCCGGGACTAGTCTTCAGACCCAGTACTTC | CAGSLAPGTSLQTQYF
. | TRBJ2-1 | TRBV7-8 | TRBD2 | TGTGCCAGCAGCAGAACTAGCGGGAGCTTGAATGAGCAGTTCTTC | CASSRTSGSLNEQFF
few | TRBJ2-7 | TRBV4-1 | TRBD1 | TGCGCCAGCAGCCACGCCTTTCGGACAGGGGAAACCTACGAGCAGTACTTC | CASSHAFRTGETYEQYF
many | TRBJ2-5 | TRBV29-1 | TRBD2 | TGCAGCGCCCGGGAGGCCCAAGAGACCCAGTACTTC | CSAREAQETQYF
. | TRBJ2-5 | TRBV20-1 | TRBD2 | TGCAGTGCTAGAAAAGCGGGGGCGGAGACCCAGTACTTC | CSARKAGAETQYF
many | TRBJ2-6 | TRBV27 | TRBD1 | TGTGCCAGCAGTTCCCGAACAGGGGGCTCTGGGGCCAACGTCCTGACTTTC | CASSSRTGGSGANVLTF
few | TRBJ2-7 | TRBV12-3/TRBV12-4 | TRBD2 | TGTGCCAGCAGCGACCTAGCGGGGGACCTCTACGAGCAGTACTTC | CASSDLAGDLYEQYF
. | TRBJ2-1 | TRBV5-5 | . | TGTGCCAGCAGCTTAACAGTCATGGGGTACAATGAGCAGTTCTTC | CASSLTVMGYNEQFF
. | TRBJ2-7 | TRBV20-1 | . | TGCAGTGCTAGAACCTTTGAACCGGGACCAAACTACGAGCAGTACTTC | CSARTFEPGPNYEQYF
many | TRBJ1-2 | TRBV5-1 | . | TGCGCCAGCAGCTGGGGCGGACCTAACTATGGCTACACCTTC | CASSWGGPNYGYTF
few | TRBJ2-3 | TRBV27 | TRBD2 | TGTGCCAGCCGTTCCGGGGCGGGAGGCAGCACAGATACGCAGTATTTT | CASRSGAGGSTDTQYF
few | TRBJ2-3 | TRBV20-1 | TRBD2 | TGCAGTGCTAGAGATGAACTAGCGGGGAACACAGATACGCAGTATTTT | CSARDELAGNTDTQYF
few | TRBJ2-7 | TRBV6-2/TRBV6-3 | . | TGTGCCAGCAGGCTCACAGTCTACGAGCAGTACTTC | CASRLTVYEQYF
. | TRBJ1-1 | TRBV6-1 | TRBD1 | TGTGCCAGCAGTCTTTACCGAGGCTACGACAGGGATGGCACTGAAGCTTTCTTT | CASSLYRGYDRDGTEAFF
. | TRBJ2-7 | TRBV5-5 | TRBD1 | TGTGCCAGCAGCTTGACCGCGCGACAGGGAAACCCTCAGCAGTACTTC | CASSLTARQGNPQQYF
few | TRBJ2-7 | TRBV28 | TRBD1 | TGTGCCAGCAGTTCCAGGGGGACGCGCCCCTACGAGCAGTACTTC | CASSSRGTRPYEQYF
few | TRBJ1-5 | TRBV28 | TRBD1 | TGTGCCGCTACTCTCGGGACAGGGGCCACTGGCCTTGGGCAGCCCCAGCATTTT | CAATLGTGATGLGQPQHF
. | TRBJ2-7 | TRBV20-1 | . | TGCAGTGCAGGGATGCGGGGAACTCTTTCCTACGAGCAGTACTTC | CSAGMRGTLSYEQYF
few | TRBJ2-1 | TRBV10-2 | TRBD2 | TGCGCCAGCAGTGTTAGACTAGCGGGAGAGGGTGAGCAGTTCTTC | CASSVRLAGEGEQFF
few | TRBJ2-7 | TRBV29-1 | . | TGCAGCGTTGAAGATCTACGGGAAATCTCCTACAATGAGCAGTACTTC | CSVEDLREISYNEQYF
. | TRBJ2-3 | TRBV28 | . | TGTGCCAGCAAAAGCAGAACAGATACGCAGTATTTT | CASKSRTDTQYF
. | TRBJ2-2 | TRBV2 | . | TGTGCCAGCAGACTTGGACAGATCACCGGGGAGCTGTTTTTT | CASRLGQITGELFF
few | TRBJ2-1 | TRBV5-1 | . | TGCGCCAGCAGCGGACACGGGGGTTTAGGTGAGCAGTTCTTC | CASSGHGGLGEQFF
few | TRBJ2-7 | TRBV7-9 | . | TGTGCCAGCAGCTTAGAATCGTGGGGACACTCCTACGAGCAGTACTTC | CASSLESWGHSYEQYF
. | TRBJ1-5 | TRBV12-3/TRBV12-4 | . | TGTGCCAGCAGCAACCTGGACGGTCCCAATCAGCCCCAGCATTTT | CASSNLDGPNQPQHF
few | TRBJ1-2 | TRBV4-1 | . | TGCGCCAGCAGCCAATTAGGGAGGGGGTATGGCTACACCTTC | CASSQLGRGYGYTF
. | TRBJ1-3 | TRBV20-1 | . | TGCAGTGCTAGAGCCAGTCTACTGGAGAACACCATATATTTT | CSARASLLENTIYF
few | TRBJ2-3 | TRBV20-1 | . | TGCAGTGCAAAATGGGGAGAAGGGACAGATACGCAGTATTTT | CSAKWGEGTDTQYF
. | TRBJ2-1 | TRBV12-3/TRBV12-4 | . | TGTGCCGCCGAGGTAGGGGACGGCTCCTACAATGAGCAGTTCTTC | CAAEVGDGSYNEQFF
. | TRBJ2-1 | TRBV4-1 | . | TGCGCCAGCAGCCAATCAGGGTTTCCTGAGCAGTTCTTC | CASSQSGFPEQFF
few | TRBJ2-1 | TRBV29-1 | TRBD1 | TGCAGCGTTGAGAGCCACCTCAGTGGGGGACAGTCCTACAATGAGCAGTTCTTC | CSVESHLSGGQSYNEQFF
. | TRBJ1-2 | TRBV24-1 | . | TGTGCCACCAGTGATTTCCGAGATGGCTACACCTTC | CATSDFRDGYTF
few | TRBJ2-5 | TRBV24-1 | . | TGTGCCACCATACGTCCAGGGTTTTCGATACCGGAGACCCAGTACTTC | CATIRPGFSIPETQYF
. | TRBJ2-3 | TRBV9 | TRBD2 | TGTGCCAGCAGCGTAGACGGGAGGCACTCTGTGGGAGATACGCAGTATTTT | CASSVDGRHSVGDTQYF
few | TRBJ1-1 | TRBV4-2 | . | TGTGCCAGCAGCGAGTCACAAAACACTAAAGCTTTCTTT | CASSESQNTKAFF
few | TRBJ2-3 | TRBV29-1 | . | TGCAGCGCGGGGGGCCTAGCGGGCACAGATACGCAGTATTTT | CSAGGLAGTDTQYF